The present entry profiles one T cell receptor beta chain with its context. Under the authors' procedure: Using reference gene primer amplification, nucleated cell counts were estimated. This table comes from immunoSEQ multiplex PCR, and its TCRdb copy is limited to in-frame clones, with some not included. Clonal size and the V and J genes are those of that table, whereas D and trimming came from the DNA. Of about 170,000 clones in the sample, approximately 82% were seen once. The data were taken from a study of blood T cell repertoires in COVID-19. Study in general: There were acute and convalescent COVID-19 samples, and they came from the United States, Italy and Spain.

V was trimmed by 6 bases and J by 1 base, leaving 12 bases between them. This CDR3 has 14 residues. The germline CDR1 and CDR2 sequences are MDHEN and SYDVKM. Recovered Cohort 3 donors showed two negative PCRs, clearance, or symptom resolution. Sequencing input: PBMCs or T cells enriched from blood (not recorded which). The TCR originated in a woman aged 45-65 years who had recovered from COVID-19. The chain joins TRBV28 to TRBJ1-1; the D is unclear. CDR3 sequence reads: CASSLGDRNTEAFF. For the CDR3, the DNA is TGTGCCAGCAGCCTGGGCGATAGGAACACTGAAGCTTTCTTT.